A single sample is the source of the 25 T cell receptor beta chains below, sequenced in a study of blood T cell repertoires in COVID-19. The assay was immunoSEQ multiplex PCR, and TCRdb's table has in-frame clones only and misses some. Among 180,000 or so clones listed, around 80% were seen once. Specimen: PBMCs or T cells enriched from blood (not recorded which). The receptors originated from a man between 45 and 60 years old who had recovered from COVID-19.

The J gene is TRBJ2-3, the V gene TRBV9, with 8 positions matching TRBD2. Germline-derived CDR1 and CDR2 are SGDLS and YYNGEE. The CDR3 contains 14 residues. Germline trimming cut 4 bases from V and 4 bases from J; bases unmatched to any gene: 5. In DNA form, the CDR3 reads TGTGCCAGCAGCCCCCGGACTAGCTCAGATACGCAGTATTTT. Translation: CASSPRTSSDTQYF.

CDR3 DNA: TGCGCCAGCAGTCTGGAAGACAGGGCCGGCACAGATACGCAGTATTTT. Residues: CASSLEDRAGTDTQYF. The chain is built from TRBV23-1 and TRBJ2-3, with TRBD1 matching over 7 bases. TRBV23-1 is an ORF, with its function uncertain. Germline trimming cut 4 bases from V and 1 base from J; bases unmatched to any gene: 8. CDR3 length: 16 residues.

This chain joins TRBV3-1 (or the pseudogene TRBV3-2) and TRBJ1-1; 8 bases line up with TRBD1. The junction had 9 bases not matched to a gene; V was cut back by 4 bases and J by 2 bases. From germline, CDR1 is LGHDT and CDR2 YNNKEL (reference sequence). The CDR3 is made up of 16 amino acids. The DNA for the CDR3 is TGTGCCAGCAGCCGAAGGACAGGGAGGCTCAACACTGAAGCTTTCTTT. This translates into CASSRRTGRLNTEAFF.

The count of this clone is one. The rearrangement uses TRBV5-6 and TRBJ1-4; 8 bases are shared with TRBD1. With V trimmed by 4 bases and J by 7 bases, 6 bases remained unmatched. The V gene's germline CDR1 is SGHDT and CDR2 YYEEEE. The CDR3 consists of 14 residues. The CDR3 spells CASSLQGAGEKLFF. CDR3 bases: TGTGCCAGCAGCCTTCAGGGGGCCGGTGAAAAACTGTTTTTT.

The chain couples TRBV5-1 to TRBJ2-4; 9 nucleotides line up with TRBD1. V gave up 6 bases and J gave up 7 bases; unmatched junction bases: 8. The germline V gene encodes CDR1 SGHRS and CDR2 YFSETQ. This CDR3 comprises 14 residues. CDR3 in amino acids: CASTAGTGLNIQYF. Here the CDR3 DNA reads TGCGCCAGCACAGCCGGGACAGGGCTGAACATTCAGTACTTC. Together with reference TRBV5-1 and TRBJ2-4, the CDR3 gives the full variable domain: KAGVTQTPRYLIKTRGQQVTLSCSPISGHRSVSWYQQTPGQGLQFLFEYFSETQRNKGNFPGRFSGRQFSNSRSEMNVSTLELGDSALYLCASTAGTGLNIQYFGAGTRLSVL.

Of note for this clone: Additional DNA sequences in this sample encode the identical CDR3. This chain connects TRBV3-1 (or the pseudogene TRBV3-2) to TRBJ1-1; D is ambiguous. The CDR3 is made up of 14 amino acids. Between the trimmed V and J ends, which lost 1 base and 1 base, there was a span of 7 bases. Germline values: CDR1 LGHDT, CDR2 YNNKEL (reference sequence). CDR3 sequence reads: CASSQVRGNTEAFF. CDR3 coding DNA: TGTGCCAGCAGCCAAGTTCGGGGGAACACTGAAGCTTTCTTT.

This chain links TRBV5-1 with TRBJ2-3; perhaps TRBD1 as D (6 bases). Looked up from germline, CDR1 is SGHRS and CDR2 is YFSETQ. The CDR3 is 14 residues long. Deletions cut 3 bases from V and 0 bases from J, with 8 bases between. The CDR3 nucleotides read TGCGCCAGCAGCTACAGGGAGAGCACAGATACGCAGTATTTT. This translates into CASSYRESTDTQYF.

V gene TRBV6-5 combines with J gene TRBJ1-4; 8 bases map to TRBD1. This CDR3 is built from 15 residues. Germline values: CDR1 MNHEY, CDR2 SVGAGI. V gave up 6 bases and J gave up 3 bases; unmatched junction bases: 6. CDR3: CASRKDRVANEKLFF. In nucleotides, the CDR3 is TGTGCCAGCAGAAAGGACAGGGTAGCTAATGAAAAACTGTTTTTT.

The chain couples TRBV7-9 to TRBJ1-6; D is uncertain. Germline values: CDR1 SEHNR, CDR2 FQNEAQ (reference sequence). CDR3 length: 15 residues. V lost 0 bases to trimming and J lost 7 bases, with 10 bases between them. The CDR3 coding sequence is TGTGCCAGCAGCTTAGCGTCCTCAGGAAATTCACCCCTCCACTTT. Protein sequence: CASSLASSGNSPLHF.

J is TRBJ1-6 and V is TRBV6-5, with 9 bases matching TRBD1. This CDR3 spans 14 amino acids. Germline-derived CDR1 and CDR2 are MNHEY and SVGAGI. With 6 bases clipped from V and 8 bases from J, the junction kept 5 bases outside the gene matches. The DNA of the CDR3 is TGTGCCAGCAGCGAGGACAGGGGAGATTCACCCCTCCACTTT. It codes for CASSEDRGDSPLHF.

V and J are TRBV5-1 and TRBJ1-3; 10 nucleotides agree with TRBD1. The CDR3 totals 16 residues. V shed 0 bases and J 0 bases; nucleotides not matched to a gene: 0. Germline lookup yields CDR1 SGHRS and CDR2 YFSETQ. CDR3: CASSLGTGGSGNTIYF. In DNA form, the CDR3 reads TGCGCCAGCAGCTTGGGGACAGGGGGCTCTGGAAACACCATATATTTT.

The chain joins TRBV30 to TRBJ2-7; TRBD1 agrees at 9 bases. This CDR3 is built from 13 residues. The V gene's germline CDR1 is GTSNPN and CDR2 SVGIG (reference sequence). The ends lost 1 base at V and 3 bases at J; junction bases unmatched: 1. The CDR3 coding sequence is TGTGCCTGGAGTGGGGACAGGGTCTACGAGCAGTACTTC. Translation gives CAWSGDRVYEQYF.

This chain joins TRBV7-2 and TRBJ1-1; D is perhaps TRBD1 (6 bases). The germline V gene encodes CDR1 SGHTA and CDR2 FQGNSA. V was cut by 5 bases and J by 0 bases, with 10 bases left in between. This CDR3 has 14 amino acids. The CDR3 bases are TGTGCCAGCAGCCTCGGACAGATGAACACTGAAGCTTTCTTT. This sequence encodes CASSLGQMNTEAFF.

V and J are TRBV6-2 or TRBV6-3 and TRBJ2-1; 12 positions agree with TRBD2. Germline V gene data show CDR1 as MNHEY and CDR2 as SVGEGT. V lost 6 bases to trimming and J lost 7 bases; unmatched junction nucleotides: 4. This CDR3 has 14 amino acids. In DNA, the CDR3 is TGTGCCAGCAGCCTAGGACTAGCGGGGAATGAGCAGTTCTTC. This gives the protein CASSLGLAGNEQFF.

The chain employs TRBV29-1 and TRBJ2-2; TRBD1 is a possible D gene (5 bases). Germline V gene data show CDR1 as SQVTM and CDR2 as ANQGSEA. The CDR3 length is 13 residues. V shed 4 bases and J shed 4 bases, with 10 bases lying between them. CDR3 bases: TGCAGCGTTGGTCAGGGTAGCACCGGGGAGCTGTTTTTT. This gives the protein CSVGQGSTGELFF.

The CDR3 reads CASSADRVLEAFF. The CDR3 bases are TGCGCCAGCAGCGCCGACAGGGTTCTTGAAGCTTTCTTT. The chain recombines TRBV5-1 with TRBJ1-1, with 7 nucleotides matching TRBD1. The CDR3 is made up of 13 amino acids. Germline V CDR1 and CDR2: SGHRS, YFSETQ. The V gene end was trimmed by 4 bases and the J gene end by 7 bases; junction bases not matched to a gene: 7.

CDR3 residues: CASSRGAAYYEAFF. The CDR3 DNA follows: TGTGCCAGCAGCCGTGGGGCAGCCTACTATGAAGCTTTCTTT. This rearrangement joins TRBV5-4 to TRBJ1-1; D perhaps matches TRBD1 (5 bases). From germline, CDR1 is SGHNT and CDR2 YYREEE (reference sequence). The CDR3 consists of 14 residues. Trimming removed 4 bases at V and 7 bases at J, with 17 bases between.

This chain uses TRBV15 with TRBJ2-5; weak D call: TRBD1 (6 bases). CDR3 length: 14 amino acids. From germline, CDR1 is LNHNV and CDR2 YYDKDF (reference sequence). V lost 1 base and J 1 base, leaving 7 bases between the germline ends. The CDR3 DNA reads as TGTGCCACCAGCAGAGGACAGGCCCAAGAGACCCAGTACTTC. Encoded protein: CATSRGQAQETQYF.

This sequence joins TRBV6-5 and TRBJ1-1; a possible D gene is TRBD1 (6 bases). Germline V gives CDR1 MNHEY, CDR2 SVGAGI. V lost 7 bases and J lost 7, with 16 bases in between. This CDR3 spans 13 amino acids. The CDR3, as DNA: TGTGCCAGCACCATTCAGGGGAGCGGTGAAGCTTTCTTT. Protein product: CASTIQGSGEAFF.

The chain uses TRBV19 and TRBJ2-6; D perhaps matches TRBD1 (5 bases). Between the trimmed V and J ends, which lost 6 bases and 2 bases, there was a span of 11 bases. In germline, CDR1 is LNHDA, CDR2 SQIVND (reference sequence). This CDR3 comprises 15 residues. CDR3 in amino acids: CASSQGYAGANVLTF. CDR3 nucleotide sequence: TGTGCCAGTAGCCAGGGTTATGCTGGGGCCAACGTCCTGACTTTC.

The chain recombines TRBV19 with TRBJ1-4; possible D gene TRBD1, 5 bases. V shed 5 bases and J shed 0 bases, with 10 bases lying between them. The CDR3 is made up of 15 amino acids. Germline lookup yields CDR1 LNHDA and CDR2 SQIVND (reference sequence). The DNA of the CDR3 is TGTGCCAGTAGTGGGGGGATATCAACTAATGAAAAACTGTTTTTT. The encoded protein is CASSGGISTNEKLFF. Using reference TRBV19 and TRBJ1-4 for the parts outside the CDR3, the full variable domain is DGGITQSPKYLFRKEGQNVTLSCEQNLNHDAMYWYRQDPGQGLRLIYYSQIVNDFQKGDIAEGYSVSREKKESFPLTVTSAQKNPTAFYLCASSGGISTNEKLFFGSGTQLSVL.

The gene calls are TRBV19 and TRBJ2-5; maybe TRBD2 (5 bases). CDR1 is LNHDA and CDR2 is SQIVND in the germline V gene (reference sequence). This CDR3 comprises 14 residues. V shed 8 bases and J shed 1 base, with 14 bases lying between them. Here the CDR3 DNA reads TGTGCCAGTTCTGTCGGAGGTGTCCAAGAGACCCAGTACTTC. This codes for CASSVGGVQETQYF.

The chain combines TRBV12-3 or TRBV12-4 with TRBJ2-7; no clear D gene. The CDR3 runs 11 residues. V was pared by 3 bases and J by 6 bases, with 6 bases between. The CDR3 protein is CASSLESEQYF. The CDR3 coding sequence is TGTGCCAGCAGTTTGGAGAGCGAGCAGTACTTC.

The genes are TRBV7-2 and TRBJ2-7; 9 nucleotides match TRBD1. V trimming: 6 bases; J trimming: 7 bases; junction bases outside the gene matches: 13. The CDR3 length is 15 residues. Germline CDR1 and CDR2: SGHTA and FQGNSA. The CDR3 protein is CASRLSGQGPLEQYF. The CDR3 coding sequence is TGTGCCAGCAGGTTGAGTGGACAGGGGCCCTTGGAGCAGTACTTC.

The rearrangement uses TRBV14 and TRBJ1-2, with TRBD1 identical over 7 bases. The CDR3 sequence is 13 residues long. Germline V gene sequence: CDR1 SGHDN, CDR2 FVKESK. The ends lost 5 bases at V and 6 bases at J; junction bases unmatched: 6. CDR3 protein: CASSLATGDGYTF. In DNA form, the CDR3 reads TGTGCCAGCAGCTTAGCCACAGGGGATGGCTACACCTTC.